The source of this T cell receptor beta chain is a study of shared clonotypes between healthy human individuals. Study results and caveats: Only blood underwent sampling, and tissue repertoires likely differ. Among four donors, about 4.6% of naive CD4 clonotypes were found in common. Clonotype sharing among the donors was expected to vary with sequencing depth.

Donors included only healthy HIV-negative adults lacking recent acute infections or vaccinations. The CDR3 length is 18 residues. V was cut by 5 bases and J by 1 base, with 24 bases left in between. CDR1 is LNHDA and CDR2 is SQIVND in the germline V gene (reference sequence). Note on this clone: Its antigen is unidentified.

Only in-frame clones appear in the TCRdb table, and some are missing; sequencing was by immunoSEQ multiplex PCR. The top ten hold 0.55% to 0.7% of the sample, which has 950,000 to 1,100,000 clones, approximately 78% seen once. This clonotype was obtained from a man younger than 35 in good health. Some clones in this sample may be carry-over from other donors' samples. Source material: memory CD4+ T cells from PBMCs. The subset: CD45RA-negative fraction. The chain has TRBV19 and TRBJ2-7; D not resolved. CDR3 nucleotides: TGTGCCAGTAGTCAAAGGGTTCCGCTAAGGAAAAGATCCTACGAGCAGTACTTC. Its translation: CASSQRVPLRKRSYEQYF.